A single TCR beta chain is shown here with its context. This entry is derived from a study of T-cell memory formation after mild COVID-19. The CDR3 has 15 amino acids. Germline V lookup: CDR1 SGHTA, CDR2 FQGTGA. V gave up 5 bases and J gave up 7 bases, with 15 bases separating them. Using constant-segment primers, 5'RACE produced TCR alpha and TCR beta cDNA libraries carrying sample barcodes and UMIs. TCRdb independently ran MiXCR on the 5' RACE reads; one entry per CDR3 protein. Counted here are roughly 450,000 distinct CDR3 sequences, roughly 18% occurring once; the ten biggest clones make up around 12%.

Sequencing was performed on PBMCs or a T cell subset sorted from them (not recorded which). This chain joins TRBV7-3 and TRBJ1-6, with D maybe TRBD1 (6 bases). This receptor was obtained from an adult woman who had mild COVID-19 (a few samples of this study predate the infection). Cell type and time point are not known. CDR3 nucleotides: TGTGCCAGCAGCACCACCAGCCAGGGGAATTCACCCCTCCACTTT. Translation gives CASSTTSQGNSPLHF.